This passage covers 26 T cell receptor beta chains from one sample sequenced in a study of cytomegalovirus exposure and HLA in healthy donors. Assay used: immunoSEQ multiplex PCR; TCRdb lists only in-frame clones, some missing. The sample shows roughly 330,000 clones, approximately 90% of them seen only once. Specimen: PBMCs. These receptors were taken from a young woman in good health and CMV-seropositive.

In nucleotides, the CDR3 is TGCGCCAGCAGCCAAGCCCGTAGCACAGATACGCAGTATTTT. Translating it yields CASSQARSTDTQYF. The chain recombines TRBV4-1 with TRBJ2-3; the D is unclear. Germline CDR1 is MGHRA and CDR2 is YSYEKL. Trimming removed 1 base from V and 0 bases from J, with 5 bases in between. The CDR3 extends over 14 amino acids.

The V gene is TRBV7-6, the J gene TRBJ2-3; 9 bases are a match to TRBD2. Germline V gene lookup returns CDR1 SGHVS and CDR2 FNYEAQ. V lost 2 bases to trimming and J lost 2 bases; unmatched junction nucleotides: 8. The CDR3 sequence is 17 residues long. This CDR3 reads CASSLSASGTNTDTQYF. DNA of the CDR3: TGTGCCAGCAGCTTATCGGCTAGCGGGACCAACACAGATACGCAGTATTTT.

V and J are TRBV6-4 and TRBJ1-2; 7 bases match TRBD1. Germline loops: CDR1 MRHNA, CDR2 SNTAGT. The CDR3 is made up of 15 amino acids. J was trimmed by 8 bases and V by 0 bases; bases with no gene match: 9. In DNA, the CDR3 is TGTGCCAGCAGTGACTCGGACAGGCCAGGGGAGGGCTACACCTTC. Protein: CASSDSDRPGEGYTF.

For this clone: One junction end does not reproduce the germline sequence, and a read error may be involved. The rearrangement links TRBV20-1 to TRBJ2-3; D not certain. CDR1 and CDR2 (germline): DFQATT, SNEGSKA (reference sequence). This CDR3 contains 9 residues. The CDR3 is CSASPMTGF. The CDR3 DNA is TGCAGTGCTAGTCCCATGACCGGTTTT.

This clone was detected only once. The rearrangement joins TRBV9 to TRBJ2-3; 10 bases map to TRBD2. The CDR3 loop spans 15 amino acids. With V trimmed by 4 bases and J by 1 base, 3 bases remained unmatched. The germline V gene has CDR1 SGDLS and CDR2 YYNGEE. The CDR3 loop is CASSNGTSGTDTQYF. For the CDR3, the DNA is TGTGCCAGCAGCAATGGGACTAGCGGCACAGATACGCAGTATTTT.

The chain recombines TRBV25-1 with TRBJ2-1, with TRBD2 matching over 11 bases. Germline V gives CDR1 MGHDK, CDR2 SYGVNS. V was pared by 1 base and J by 5 bases, with 4 bases of the junction left unmatched. The CDR3 is 16 residues long. CDR3 protein: CASSEFELAGDNEQFF. The CDR3 DNA sequence: TGTGCCAGCAGTGAATTCGAACTAGCGGGAGACAATGAGCAGTTCTTC.

The chain carries TRBV15 and TRBJ2-5, with TRBD2 as a possible D gene (5 bases). CDR1 and CDR2 from the germline V gene are LNHNV and YYDKDF (reference sequence). Trimming shortened V by 0 bases and J by 7 bases, and 12 bases separated the two germline ends. The CDR3 runs 14 residues. In DNA form, the CDR3 reads TGTGCCACCAGCAGAGATTTTGGTGCGGGGACCCAGTACTTC. Translating gives CATSRDFGAGTQYF.

The chain couples TRBV5-4 to TRBJ2-2, with D possibly matching TRBD2 (5 bases). The CDR3 has 16 amino acids. Trimming left V 5 bases short and J 0 bases short, with 14 bases between. Germline-derived CDR1 and CDR2 are SGHNT and YYREEE (reference sequence). In nucleotides, the CDR3 is TGTGCCAGCAGTCTGGACGGACTCTCGAACACCGGGGAGCTGTTTTTT. Its translation: CASSLDGLSNTGELFF.

The chain recombines TRBV4-1 with TRBJ1-5, with D perhaps TRBD1 (5 bases). Germline loops: CDR1 MGHRA, CDR2 YSYEKL. The CDR3 length is 15 residues. V was trimmed by 1 base and J by 7 bases, leaving 14 bases between them. CDR3 in DNA: TGCGCCAGCAGCCAAGTGGCAGGGTCGACGCAGCCCCAGCATTTT. It codes for CASSQVAGSTQPQHF.

The chain employs TRBV5-4 and TRBJ2-3; the match to TRBD2 covers 10 bases. Germline CDR1 and CDR2: SGHNT and YYREEE (reference sequence). The V and J ends lost 2 bases and 6 bases, in that order; junction bases with no gene match: 6. The length of the CDR3 is 15 residues. The DNA for the CDR3 is TGTGCCAGCAGCTTCCCTAGCGGGAGTGGGGATACGCAGTATTTT. Translation gives CASSFPSGSGDTQYF.

The chain has TRBV30 and TRBJ2-7; possibly TRBD1 for D (5 bases). Germline V gives CDR1 GTSNPN, CDR2 SVGIG (reference sequence). Trimming stripped 3 bases from V and 2 bases from J, with 11 bases between. The CDR3 consists of 13 residues. The CDR3 loop is CAWSLDRTYEQYF. CDR3 nucleotide sequence: TGTGCCTGGAGCCTCGACAGAACCTACGAGCAGTACTTC.

The V and J genes are TRBV23-1 and TRBJ2-7, with a possible D match to TRBD2 (5 bases). TRBV23-1 is an open reading frame whose function is uncertain. The CDR3 sequence is 15 residues long. V was clipped by 0 bases and J by 3 bases, with 12 bases between them. CDR3 region: CASSQSGYSVYEQYF. The CDR3 coding sequence is TGCGCCAGCAGTCAATCGGGGTATAGCGTCTACGAGCAGTACTTC.

The rearrangement links TRBV7-6 to TRBJ1-3, with D possibly matching TRBD1 (6 bases). There are 13 residues in the CDR3. Trimming removed 5 bases at V and 5 bases at J, with 10 bases between. Germline V gene data show CDR1 as SGHVS and CDR2 as FNYEAQ. CDR3 residues: CASSTRDRNTIYF. CDR3 in DNA: TGTGCCAGCAGCACCAGGGACAGAAACACCATATATTTT. The full variable domain, completed using reference TRBV7-6 and TRBJ1-3, is GAGVSQSPRYKVTKRGQDVALRCDPISGHVSLYWYRQALGQGPEFLTYFNYEAQQDKSGLPNDRFSAERPEGSISTLTIQRTEQRDSAMYRCASSTRDRNTIYFGEGSWLTVV.

The rearrangement uses TRBV30 and TRBJ2-2, with 7 positions matching TRBD1. V was pared by 3 bases and J by 6 bases, with 13 bases of the junction left unmatched. Germline loops: CDR1 GTSNPN, CDR2 SVGIG (reference sequence). This CDR3 contains 16 residues. The CDR3 region has the DNA TGTGCCTGGAGCGTTCGGGACAGCCTTATATCCGGGGAGCTGTTTTTT. As protein: CAWSVRDSLISGELFF.

The V gene is TRBV7-9, the J gene TRBJ2-7, with no clear D. There are 13 residues in the CDR3. V was pared by 5 bases and J by 5 bases, with 13 bases between. Looked up from germline, CDR1 is SEHNR and CDR2 is FQNEAQ (reference sequence). Here the CDR3 DNA reads TGTGCCAGCAGCCTAAGGAGTATTAACGAGCAGTACTTC. It translates to CASSLRSINEQYF. Combining the CDR3 with reference TRBV7-9 and TRBJ2-7 gives the whole variable domain DTGVSQNPRHKITKRGQNVTFRCDPISEHNRLYWYRQTLGQGPEFLTYFQNEAQLEKSRLLSDRFSAERPKGSFSTLEIQRTEQGDSAMYLCASSLRSINEQYFGPGTRLTVT.

The V and J genes are TRBV2 and TRBJ1-2; maybe TRBD1 (5 bases). Between the trimmed V and J ends, which lost 3 bases and 8 bases, there was a span of 13 bases. This CDR3 contains 13 residues. Per the germline V gene, CDR1 is SNHLY and CDR2 is FYNNEI. For the CDR3, the DNA is TGTGCCAGCAGTGAGGACACCCGTGAGGGCTACACCTTC. Translated, it gives CASSEDTREGYTF.

DNA for the CDR3: TGTGCCACCAGCAGAGGGACAGCCACTGAAGCTTTCTTT. Translating it yields CATSRGTATEAFF. The rearrangement links TRBV15 to TRBJ1-1; the D gene is possibly TRBD1 (6 bases). Germline V gene data show CDR1 as LNHNV and CDR2 as YYDKDF (reference sequence). The CDR3 loop spans 13 amino acids. V shed 1 base and J shed 4 bases, with 7 bases lying between them.

The chain combines TRBV29-1 with TRBJ1-4; tentatively, D is TRBD1 (6 bases). V lost 7 bases to trimming and J lost 8 bases, with 11 bases between them. Germline V CDR1 and CDR2: SQVTM, ANQGSEA. The CDR3 runs to 11 residues. The CDR3 nucleotides are TGCAGCGGGGGGGCTGGCGAAAAACTGTTTTTT. It translates to CSGGAGEKLFF.

CDR3 nucleotides: TGTGCCAGCAGCGGAGGACCCGGGAGTAGCGGGAGTGGGAATGAGCAGTTCTTC. It specifies CASSGGPGSSGSGNEQFF. The rearrangement joins TRBV9 to TRBJ2-1; TRBD2 agrees at 9 bases. Germline CDR1 is SGDLS and CDR2 is YYNGEE. The CDR3 has 18 residues. Trimming took 3 bases from V and 7 from J; bases not matched to a gene: 17.

This clone was recorded only once. The rearrangement joins TRBV2 to TRBJ1-1; perhaps TRBD1 as D (6 bases). The ends were cut back, 7 bases at V and 3 bases at J, with 24 bases in the middle. This CDR3 is 17 amino acids long. Germline V gives CDR1 SNHLY, CDR2 FYNNEI. CDR3 sequence (DNA): TGTGCCAGCACCCTGGGGGGCGGGGGGTCCGGGGACACTGAAGCTTTCTTT. Amino acid sequence: CASTLGGGGSGDTEAFF.

This clone is a singleton in its sample. The chain combines TRBV28 with TRBJ2-1; a weak D match, TRBD2 (6 bases). Between the trimmed V and J ends, which lost 1 base and 15 bases, there was a span of 19 bases. The CDR3 extends over 14 amino acids. CDR1 and CDR2 from the germline V gene are MDHEN and SYDVKM. The CDR3 sequence is CASSLLAGPGYPFF. The CDR3 DNA follows: TGTGCCAGCAGTTTATTGGCGGGGCCAGGGTACCCGTTCTTC.

Comments on this clone: The sample contains more than one DNA sequence encoding this CDR3. The chain carries TRBV6-4 and TRBJ2-3, with D unclear. Germline V gene sequence: CDR1 MRHNA, CDR2 SNTAGT. Deletions cut 4 bases from V and 0 bases from J, with 5 bases between. CDR3 size: 13 residues. The CDR3 region is CASSGGSTDTQYF. Written as DNA, the CDR3 is TGTGCCAGCAGTGGGGGAAGCACAGATACGCAGTATTTT.

V usage is TRBV19 and J usage is TRBJ1-4; D remains unclear. Germline CDR1 reads LNHDA; CDR2 reads SQIVND (reference sequence). The CDR3 is 12 amino acids. V dropped 8 bases and J dropped 5 bases, with 9 bases sitting between them. CDR3 in amino acids: CASCSRNEKLFF. Here the CDR3 DNA reads TGTGCCAGTTGCAGTCGCAATGAAAAACTGTTTTTT. The full variable domain, in which reference TRBV19 and TRBJ1-4 provide the parts outside the CDR3, is DGGITQSPKYLFRKEGQNVTLSCEQNLNHDAMYWYRQDPGQGLRLIYYSQIVNDFQKGDIAEGYSVSREKKESFPLTVTSAQKNPTAFYLCASCSRNEKLFFGSGTQLSVL.

The chain links TRBV4-3 to TRBJ1-1; 8 bases align to TRBD1. The germline V gene encodes CDR1 LGHNA and CDR2 YSLEER. The V segment lost 5 bases and the J segment 6 bases; nucleotides outside the gene matches: 14. There are 16 residues in the CDR3. CDR3 nucleotide sequence: TGCGCCAGCAGCTCGACCCCCGGACAGGGACGATCTGAAGCTTTCTTT. Translated: CASSSTPGQGRSEAFF.

The V and J genes are TRBV5-1 and TRBJ2-1, with 16 nucleotides matching TRBD2. The CDR3 length is 17 residues. In germline, CDR1 is SGHRS, CDR2 YFSETQ. Germline trimming cut 4 bases from V and 7 bases from J; bases unmatched to any gene: 8. CDR3 in amino acids: CASSKGLAGGQRNEQFF. The CDR3 bases are TGCGCCAGCAGCAAGGGACTAGCGGGGGGGCAGAGGAATGAGCAGTTCTTC.

The V call is TRBV30, the J call TRBJ2-5; unclear D gene. CDR1 is GTSNPN and CDR2 is SVGIG in the germline V gene (reference sequence). The V end was cut by 2 bases, the J end by 1 base, with 23 bases between. The CDR3 loop spans 18 amino acids. CDR3 amino acids: CAWSPFQPFGLLQETQYF. The CDR3 DNA reads TGTGCCTGGAGTCCCTTCCAGCCGTTTGGGCTACTCCAAGAGACCCAGTACTTC.